Shown below are 9 T cell receptor delta chains from a single sample sequenced in a study of gammadelta T cells in human blood. TCRdb reprocessed the RT-PCR reads using CATT. Found here are about 1,200 delta-chain clones, more than 9.5% of them singletons; the top ten hold less than 8.5%. The sequenced sample consisted of non-Vgamma9Vdelta2 gamma-delta T cells from infant blood. Receptors were obtained from a human donor.

This clone is large (0.1 to 1%) within its sample. The gene calls are TRDV1 and TRDJ1; 7 bases are shared with TRDD2. There are 18 residues in the CDR3. Germline CDR1 reads TSWWSYY; CDR2 reads QGS. V shed 4 bases, J shed 5 bases, and the junction held 19 bases outside the gene matches. The CDR3 region has the DNA TGTGCTCTTGGGGTTCCTACGGTGAAAGATTTCAGGGAAGATAAACTCATCTTT. Translating gives CALGVPTVKDFREDKLIF.

By share, this clone ranks as large. The gene calls are TRDV1 and TRDJ1; TRDD3 agrees at 7 bases. This CDR3 is built from 21 residues. V gave up 4 bases and J gave up 0 bases; unmatched junction bases: 23. Germline CDR1 is TSWWSYY and CDR2 is QGS. Written as DNA, the CDR3 is TGTGCTCTTGGGGGGCCTCAGACTGGGGCCCCCAGGCTTTTCTACACCGATAAACTCATCTTT. It translates to CALGGPQTGAPRLFYTDKLIF.

By share of the sample, this clone is medium-sized. The V and J genes are TRDV1 and TRDJ1; 10 bases agree with TRDD3. This CDR3 comprises 18 residues. The germline gives CDR1 TSWWSYY, CDR2 QGS. V lost 5 bases to trimming and J lost 0 bases; unmatched junction nucleotides: 12. The CDR3 nucleotides are TGTGCTCTTGGGCCACGGACCCGTGGGGGATACTACACCGATAAACTCATCTTT. This gives the protein CALGPRTRGGYYTDKLIF.

As for this clone: Given a much more abundant clone one base away, this may be a read error. The rearrangement uses TRDV1 and TRDJ1; 10 nucleotides align to TRDD3. Germline V gene sequence: CDR1 TSWWSYY, CDR2 QGS. This CDR3 contains 20 residues. CDR3 nucleotide sequence: TGTGCTCTTGGGGCCTTCCCCCGTACTGGGGGATCGCCCCGCACCGATAAACCCATCTTT. The encoded protein is CALGAFPRTGGSPRTDKPIF.

By sample fraction, this clone is large (0.1 to 1%). Other DNA sequences from this sample encode an identical CDR3 as well. V and J are TRDV2 and TRDJ3; D might be TRDD1 or TRDD3, each matching 5 bases. This CDR3 comprises 21 residues. The ends were cut back, 1 base at V and 1 base at J, with 22 bases in the middle. CDR1 and CDR2 (germline): GEAIGNYY, EKD. The CDR3: CACDTSGPYLIGSWDTRQMFF. As DNA, the CDR3 is TGTGCCTGTGACACATCTGGGCCATATCTAATAGGATCCTGGGACACCCGACAGATGTTTTTC.

By frequency in the sample, this clone is large. The gene calls are TRDV1 and TRDJ1; a weak D match, TRDD3 (6 bases). Trimming took 2 bases from V and 3 from J, leaving 25 bases between them. Germline V gene sequence: CDR1 TSWWSYY, CDR2 QGS. The CDR3 is 19 residues long. CDR3 in amino acids: CALGERWGPRGGIADKLIF. CDR3 DNA sequence: TGTGCTCTTGGGGAAAGGTGGGGGCCCCGAGGGGGTATCGCCGATAAACTCATCTTT.

By share, this clone ranks as large. The chain couples TRDV1 to TRDJ1; 9 bases map to TRDD3. Germline V gene data show CDR1 as TSWWSYY and CDR2 as QGS. The trim removed 3 bases at V and 0 bases at J, leaving 14 bases unmatched. This CDR3 has 19 residues. The CDR3 spells CALGDFFPNWGTYTDKLIF. CDR3 DNA: TGTGCTCTTGGGGATTTCTTCCCCAACTGGGGGACGTACACCGATAAACTCATCTTT.

Note on this clone: This may come from a read error, since a much larger clone is one base off. The chain recombines TRDV3 with TRDJ1; 9 bases agree with TRDD2. The J gene is not listed in TCRdb, so it was assigned here from a DNA match to germline. J was trimmed by 0 bases and V by 5 bases; bases with no gene match: 25. Germline values: CDR1 TVYSNPD, CDR2 GDNSRS (reference sequence). The CDR3 contains 20 residues. DNA for the CDR3: TGTGCCCGGGTGGCCTTCCTACAACGTACTGGGGATCTGGACACCGATAAACTCATCTTT. Translation: CARVAFLQRTGDLDTDKLIF.

Relative to its sample, this clone is large (0.1 to 1%). The rearrangement links TRDV1 to TRDJ1, with a weak D call TRDD3 (5 bases). CDR3 length equals 17 residues. Germline loops: CDR1 TSWWSYY, CDR2 QGS. Trimming removed 7 bases at V and 0 bases at J, with 21 bases between. CDR3 sequence reads: CALVRWGAGLYTDKLIF. DNA of the CDR3: TGTGCTCTTGTTCGATGGGGAGCGGGGTTGTACACCGATAAACTCATCTTT.